The rows below give T cell receptor beta chains drawn from one sample of a study of shared clonotypes between healthy human individuals. TCRdb's copy holds only in-frame clones and misses some; the assay was immunoSEQ multiplex PCR. The data hold some 2,000,000 clones, with about 95% observed a single time. The specimen sequenced was naive CD8+ T cells sorted from blood. The source is a man between 18 and 29 years old in good health. CDR3s include the opening cysteine and the closing phenylalanine or tryptophan. Each record gives: V gene, clone size, J gene, D gene, CDR3 DNA, CDR3 protein. D genes are given only for firm matches. Clone sizes are given selectively: once, few, many, or a class where the clone is expanded.

TRBV5-1	NA	TRBJ2-2	NA	TGCGCCAGCAGCTTGTATTTGAGGGGTGACACCGGGGAGCTGTTTTTT	CASSLYLRGDTGELFF
TRBV4-1	NA	TRBJ1-2	NA	TGCGCCAGCAGCCAAGGGGCCTATGGCTACACCTTC	CASSQGAYGYTF
TRBV29-1	NA	TRBJ1-1	NA	TGCAGCGTTGAAAAGACAACGAACACTGAAGCTTTCTTT	CSVEKTTNTEAFF
TRBV7-6	NA	TRBJ2-5	NA	TGTGCCAGCAGCCCCTACCAAGAGACCCAGTACTTC	CASSPYQETQYF
TRBV12-5	NA	TRBJ2-7	TRBD2	TGTGCTAGTGGTTTGGGTAGCGGGAGGACCCTCTACGAGCAGTACTTC	CASGLGSGRTLYEQYF
TRBV11-1	NA	TRBJ2-7	NA	TGTGCCAGCAGCTTGAAGGGATTTAGACCTCAGTACTTC	CASSLKGFRPQYF
TRBV15	NA	TRBJ1-5	NA	TGTGCCACCACCCGAGGTCGGAGCAATCAGCCCCAGCATTTT	CATTRGRSNQPQHF
TRBV4-1	NA	TRBJ2-3	NA	TGCGCCAGCAGCCAAGGTCCCCGCACAGATACGCAGTATTTT	CASSQGPRTDTQYF
TRBV4-1	NA	TRBJ2-7	NA	TGCGCCAGCAGCCAAGTGGAATCTCCGGGGGCCGAGCAGTACTTC	CASSQVESPGAEQYF
TRBV10-1	NA	TRBJ2-3	NA	TGCGCCAGCAAAGGGACCCTCACCACAGATACGCAGTATTTT	CASKGTLTTDTQYF
TRBV28	NA	TRBJ1-2	TRBD1	TGTGCCAGCAGTCGGGACAGGGGGCCCTTGAACTATGGCTACACCTTC	CASSRDRGPLNYGYTF
TRBV5-1	NA	TRBJ2-1	TRBD2	TGCGCCAGCAGCCCCCCGGGACTAGCGGGCTCCTACAATGAGCAGTTCTTC	CASSPPGLAGSYNEQFF
TRBV11-2	NA	TRBJ2-2	NA	TGTGCCAGCAGCTTAGATTCAGGGGCCCTAAACACCGGGGAGCTGTTTTTT	CASSLDSGALNTGELFF
TRBV9	NA	TRBJ2-3	NA	TGTGCCAGCAGCGTAGGGGGGACGACAGATACGCAGTATTTT	CASSVGGTTDTQYF
TRBV19	NA	TRBJ1-1	NA	TGTGCCAGTAGTATTATATCCGGACAGCAAGCTTTCTTT	CASSIISGQQAFF
TRBV6-1	NA	TRBJ2-1	TRBD1	TGTGCCAGCAGTGGGACAGGAGAGCAGTTCTTC	CASSGTGEQFF
TRBV6-5	NA	TRBJ1-2	TRBD1	TGTGCCAGCAGCGACAGGGGAGCTTTGGGAGGCTACACCTTC	CASSDRGALGGYTF
TRBV19	once	TRBJ1-5	NA	TGTGCCGCCCGGGAGGGCCCCAATCAGCCCCAGCATTTT	CAAREGPNQPQHF
TRBV9	NA	TRBJ2-1	NA	TGTGCCAGCAGCGGATTAACGGTTCCGAGCTCCTACAATGAGCAGTTCTTC	CASSGLTVPSSYNEQFF
TRBV27	NA	TRBJ2-4	NA	TGTGCCAGCAGTCCGCAGACCGATTCTCGAGCCAAAAACATTCAGTACTTC	CASSPQTDSRAKNIQYF
TRBV7-9	NA	TRBJ1-1	NA	TGTGCCAGCAGCCCCGACAGTGAAGCTTTCTTT	CASSPDSEAFF
TRBV11-2	NA	TRBJ2-2	NA	TGTGCCAGCAGCGGAGGCGGGGAGCTGTTTTTT	CASSGGGELFF
TRBV7-9	NA	TRBJ1-1	TRBD1	TGTGCCAGCAGCTTAGCACAGGGGCCTAATGAAGCTTTCTTT	CASSLAQGPNEAFF
TRBV9	NA	TRBJ2-1	NA	TGTGCCAGCAGCGTAGAGCCTACCACCTACAATGAGCAGTTCTTC	CASSVEPTTYNEQFF
TRBV5-1	few	TRBJ2-4	NA	TGCGCCAGCAGCCGTATGGCGGGGAAAGACATTCAGTACTTC	CASSRMAGKDIQYF
TRBV4-1	NA	TRBJ1-1	NA	TGCGCCAGCAGCCAAGATGGGGGGAGCACTGAAGCTTTCTTT	CASSQDGGSTEAFF
TRBV6-1	NA	TRBJ2-7	NA	TGTGCCAGCAGTGACAGGTCGTTCGGGTACGAGCAGTACTTC	CASSDRSFGYEQYF
TRBV10-3	NA	TRBJ2-1	TRBD2	TGTGCCATCCGAGGAGCGGGAGAGGGGAATGAGCAGTTCTTC	CAIRGAGEGNEQFF
TRBV27	NA	TRBJ1-2	NA	NA	CASSFGPGGFSGYTF
TRBV5-1	NA	TRBJ1-1	NA	TGCGCCAGCAGCTTCAGACAGATGAACACTGAAGCTTTCTTT	CASSFRQMNTEAFF
TRBV28	NA	TRBJ1-2	NA	TGTGCCAGCAGTTTGGACACTTTCCTCTCCTATGGCTACACCTTC	CASSLDTFLSYGYTF
TRBV29-1	NA	TRBJ2-3	TRBD1	TGCAGCGTTCTCGGGGGACAGGGGGCTGGCGGGAGCACAGATACGCAGTATTTT	CSVLGGQGAGGSTDTQYF
TRBV11-2	NA	TRBJ2-1	NA	TGTGCCAGCAGAGGGGGGAATGAGCAGTTCTTC	CASRGGNEQFF
TRBV4-1	NA	TRBJ1-5	NA	TGCGCCAGCAGCCAAGTGGCGGTCAGCCATCAGCCCCAGCATTTT	CASSQVAVSHQPQHF
TRBV9	NA	TRBJ2-5	TRBD2	TGTGCCAGCAGCGTGGGCCCCCCCAGCGGGAGTACAGAGACCCAGTACTTC	CASSVGPPSGSTETQYF
TRBV5-6	NA	TRBJ1-2	TRBD1	TGTGCCAGCAGCAATTCACAGGGGGCTTTTTATGGCTACACCTTC	CASSNSQGAFYGYTF
TRBV6-1	NA	TRBJ2-7	NA	TGTGCCAGCAGTGAAGGTCACGGCTCCTACGAGCAGTACTTC	CASSEGHGSYEQYF
TRBV9	NA	TRBJ2-3	TRBD2	TGTGCCAGCCAGACTAGCGGGTCTAGCACAGATACGCAGTATTTT	CASQTSGSSTDTQYF
TRBV5-6	NA	TRBJ1-2	NA	TGTGCCAGCAACGGAGGCGTAGAGACACGGGACTTCTATGGCTACACCTTC	CASNGGVETRDFYGYTF
TRBV6-6	NA	TRBJ2-5	NA	TGTGCCAGCAGTTACGCTGAAGAGACCCAGTACTTC	CASSYAEETQYF
TRBV6-1	NA	TRBJ2-7	NA	TGTGCCAGCAGTGAATGGGCTCAGGGGACATACGAGCAGTACTTC	CASSEWAQGTYEQYF
TRBV6-6	once	TRBJ1-2	NA	TGTGCCAGCAGTTACCAGGACACGACCGTACTCTATGGCTACACCTTC	CASSYQDTTVLYGYTF
TRBV19	NA	TRBJ2-7	TRBD2	TGTGCCAGTAGTATAGTTAGCGGGTCCGAAGAGCAGTACTTC	CASSIVSGSEEQYF
TRBV28	NA	TRBJ1-2	NA	TGTGCCAGCAGTTTAGCTCCGTACGGGCCTCCCTATGGCTACACCTTC	CASSLAPYGPPYGYTF
TRBV11-2	NA	TRBJ1-1	NA	TGTGCCAGCAGCCGGGGCGGGGGTGAAGCTTTCTTT	CASSRGGGEAFF
TRBV27	NA	TRBJ2-7	NA	TGTGCCAGCGGCTACAGCGAGCAGTACTTC	CASGYSEQYF
TRBV7-2	NA	TRBJ1-2	NA	TGTGCCAGCAGCCCCACCTCCGGGCCTCTCTCGGGCTATGGCTACACCTTC	CASSPTSGPLSGYGYTF
TRBV7-9	NA	TRBJ2-2	NA	TGTGCCAGCAGCTTTACTGAGATCGGGGAGCTGTTTTTT	CASSFTEIGELFF
TRBV15	NA	TRBJ1-1	TRBD1	TGTGCCACCAGCGGGACACTCCAGGGGGACACTGAAGCTTTCTTT	CATSGTLQGDTEAFF
TRBV2	once	TRBJ2-7	NA	TGTGCCAGCAGTGAAGCAGGGGTAGAGCAGTACTTC	CASSEAGVEQYF
TRBV13	NA	TRBJ1-6	NA	TGTGCCAGCAGCACCCGGGGCAGGGTTGTGCCCCTCCACTTT	CASSTRGRVVPLHF
TRBV7-2	NA	TRBJ2-3	TRBD2	TGTGCCAGCAGCATTGATAGGGAGGGCCTGGGAGATACGCAGTATTTT	CASSIDREGLGDTQYF